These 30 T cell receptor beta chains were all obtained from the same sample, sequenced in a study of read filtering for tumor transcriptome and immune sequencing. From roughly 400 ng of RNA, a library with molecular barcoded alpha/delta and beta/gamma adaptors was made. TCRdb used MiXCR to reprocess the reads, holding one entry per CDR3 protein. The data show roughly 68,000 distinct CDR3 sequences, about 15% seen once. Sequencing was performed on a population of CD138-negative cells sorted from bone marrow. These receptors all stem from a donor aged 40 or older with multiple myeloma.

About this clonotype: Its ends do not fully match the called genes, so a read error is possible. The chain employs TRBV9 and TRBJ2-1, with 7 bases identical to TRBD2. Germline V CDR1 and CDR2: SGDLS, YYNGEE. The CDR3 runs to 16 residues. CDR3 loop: CASSLRGASGYNEQFF. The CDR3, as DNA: TGTGCCAGCAGCCTTAGGGGTGCTAGCGGTTACAATGAGCAGTTCTTT.

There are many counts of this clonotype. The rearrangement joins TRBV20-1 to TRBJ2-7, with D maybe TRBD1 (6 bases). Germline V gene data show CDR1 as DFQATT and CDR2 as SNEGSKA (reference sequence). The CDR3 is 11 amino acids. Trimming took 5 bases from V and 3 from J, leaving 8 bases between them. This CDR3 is CSAVDSYEQYF. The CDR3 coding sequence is TGCAGTGCTGTGGACAGCTACGAGCAGTACTTC.

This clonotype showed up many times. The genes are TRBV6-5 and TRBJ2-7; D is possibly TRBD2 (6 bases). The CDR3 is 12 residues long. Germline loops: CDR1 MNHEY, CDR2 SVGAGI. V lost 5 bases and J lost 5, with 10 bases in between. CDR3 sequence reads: CASSGTFHEQYF. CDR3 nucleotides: TGTGCCAGCAGTGGGACTTTCCACGAGCAGTACTTC.

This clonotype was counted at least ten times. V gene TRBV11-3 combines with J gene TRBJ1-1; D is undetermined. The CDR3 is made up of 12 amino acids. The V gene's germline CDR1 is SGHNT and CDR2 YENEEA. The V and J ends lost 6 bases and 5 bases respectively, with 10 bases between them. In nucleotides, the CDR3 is TGTGCCAGCAGTTCTACAGTGACTGAAGCTTTCTTT. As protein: CASSSTVTEAFF.

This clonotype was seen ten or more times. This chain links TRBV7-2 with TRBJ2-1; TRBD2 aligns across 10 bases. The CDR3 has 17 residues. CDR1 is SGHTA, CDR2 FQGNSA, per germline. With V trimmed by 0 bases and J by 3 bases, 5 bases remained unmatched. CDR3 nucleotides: TGTGCCAGCAGCTTAGCACGACTAGCGGGTCTCTACAATGAGCAGTTCTTC. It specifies CASSLARLAGLYNEQFF.

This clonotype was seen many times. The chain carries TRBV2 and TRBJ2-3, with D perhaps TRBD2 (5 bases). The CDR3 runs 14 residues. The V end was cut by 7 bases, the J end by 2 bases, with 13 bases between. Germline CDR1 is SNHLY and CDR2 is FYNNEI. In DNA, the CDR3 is TGTGCCAGCACATTGCGGGCCTTCACAGATACGCAGTATTTT. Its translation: CASTLRAFTDTQYF.

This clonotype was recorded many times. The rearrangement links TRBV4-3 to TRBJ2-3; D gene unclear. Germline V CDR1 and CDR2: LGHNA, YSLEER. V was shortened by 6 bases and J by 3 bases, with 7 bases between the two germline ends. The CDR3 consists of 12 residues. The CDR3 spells CASRGGTDTQYF. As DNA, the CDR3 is TGCGCCAGCAGGGGCGGAACAGATACGCAGTATTTT.

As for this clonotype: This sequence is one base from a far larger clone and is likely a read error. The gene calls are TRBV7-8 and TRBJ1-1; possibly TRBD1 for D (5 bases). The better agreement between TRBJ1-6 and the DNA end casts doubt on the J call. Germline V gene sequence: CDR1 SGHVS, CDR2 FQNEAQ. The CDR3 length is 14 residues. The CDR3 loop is CASSPQGGRSPLHF. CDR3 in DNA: TGTGCCAGCAGCCCCCAGGGAGGGCGCTCACCCCTCCACTTT.

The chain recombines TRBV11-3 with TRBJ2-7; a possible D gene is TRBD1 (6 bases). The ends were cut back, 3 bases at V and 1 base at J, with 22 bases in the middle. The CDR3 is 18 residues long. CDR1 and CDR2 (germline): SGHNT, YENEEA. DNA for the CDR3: TGTGCCAGCAGCTTCGAACGAACAGGGATCCCCCCTTCCTACGAGCAGTACTTC. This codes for CASSFERTGIPPSYEQYF.

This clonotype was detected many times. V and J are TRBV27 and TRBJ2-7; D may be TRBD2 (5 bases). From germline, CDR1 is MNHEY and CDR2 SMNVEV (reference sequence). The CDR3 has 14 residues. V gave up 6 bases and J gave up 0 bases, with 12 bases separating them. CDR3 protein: CASSRGGSSYEQYF. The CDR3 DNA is TGTGCCAGCAGCAGAGGAGGCTCCTCCTACGAGCAGTACTTC.

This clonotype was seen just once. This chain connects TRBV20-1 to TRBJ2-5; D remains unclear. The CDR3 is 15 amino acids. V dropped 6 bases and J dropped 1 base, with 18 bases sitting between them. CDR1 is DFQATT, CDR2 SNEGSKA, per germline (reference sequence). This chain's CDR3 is CSADHLGRCQETQYF. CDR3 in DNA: TGCAGTGCAGATCACCTAGGACGGTGCCAAGAGACCCAGTACTTC.

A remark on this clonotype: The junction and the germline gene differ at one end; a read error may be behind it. In nucleotides, the CDR3 is TGTGCCAGCAGTACAGACAGGGTAACCTACGGGCAGTACTTC. Translation gives CASSTDRVTYGQYF. This chain links TRBV28 with TRBJ2-7; 7 bases line up with TRBD1. The CDR3 sequence is 14 residues long. The V gene's germline CDR1 is MDHEN and CDR2 SYDVKM.

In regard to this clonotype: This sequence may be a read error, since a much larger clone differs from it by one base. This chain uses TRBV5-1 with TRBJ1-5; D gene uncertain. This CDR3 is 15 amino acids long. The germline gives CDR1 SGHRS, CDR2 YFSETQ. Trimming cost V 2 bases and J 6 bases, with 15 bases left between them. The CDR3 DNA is TGCGCCAGCAGCTTCGGCGGGGTTGGCAGTCAGCCCCAGCATTTT. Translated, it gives CASSFGGVGSQPQHF. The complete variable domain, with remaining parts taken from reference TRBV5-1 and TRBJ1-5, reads KAGVTQTPRYLIKTRGQQVTLSCSPISGHRSVSWYQQTPGQGLQFLFEYFSETQRNKGNFPGRFSGRQFSNSRSEMNVSTLELGDSALYLCASSFGGVGSQPQHFGDGTRLSIL.

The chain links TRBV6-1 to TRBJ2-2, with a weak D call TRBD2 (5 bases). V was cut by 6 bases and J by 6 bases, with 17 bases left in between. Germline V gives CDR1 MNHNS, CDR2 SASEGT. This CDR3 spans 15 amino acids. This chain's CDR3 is CASRGTGLGSGELFF. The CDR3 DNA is TGTGCCAGCAGGGGTACGGGATTAGGGTCCGGGGAGCTGTTTTTT.

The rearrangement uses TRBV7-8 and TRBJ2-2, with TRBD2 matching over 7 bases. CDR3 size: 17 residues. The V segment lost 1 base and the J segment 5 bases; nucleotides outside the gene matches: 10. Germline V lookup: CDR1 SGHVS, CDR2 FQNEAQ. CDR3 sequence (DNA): TGTGCCAGCAGCTTAGAAGGCGGGAGAGTTCGGACCGGGGAGCTGTTTTTT. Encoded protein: CASSLEGGRVRTGELFF.

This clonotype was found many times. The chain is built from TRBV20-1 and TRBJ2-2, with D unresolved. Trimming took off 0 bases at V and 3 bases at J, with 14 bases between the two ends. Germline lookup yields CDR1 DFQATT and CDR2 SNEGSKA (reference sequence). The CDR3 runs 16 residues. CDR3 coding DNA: TGCAGTGCTAGAGATAAAGGCGGTTGGGACACCGGGGAGCTGTTTTTT. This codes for CSARDKGGWDTGELFF.

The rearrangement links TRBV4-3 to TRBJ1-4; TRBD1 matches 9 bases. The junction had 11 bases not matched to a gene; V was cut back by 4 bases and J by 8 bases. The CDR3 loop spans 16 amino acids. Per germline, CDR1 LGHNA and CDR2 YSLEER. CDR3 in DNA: TGCGCCAGCAGCCGGAGTTGGACAGGGGCAGGGGAAAAACTGTTTTTT. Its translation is CASSRSWTGAGEKLFF.

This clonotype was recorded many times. CDR3 amino acids: CASNLVGEEETEAFF. CDR3 coding DNA: TGTGCCAGCAATTTGGTCGGGGAGGAAGAGACTGAAGCTTTCTTT. The chain has TRBV11-2 and TRBJ1-1; D unclear. V shed 7 bases and J shed 5 bases, with 20 bases lying between them. The CDR3 runs 15 residues. Germline V lookup: CDR1 SGHAT, CDR2 FQNNGV.

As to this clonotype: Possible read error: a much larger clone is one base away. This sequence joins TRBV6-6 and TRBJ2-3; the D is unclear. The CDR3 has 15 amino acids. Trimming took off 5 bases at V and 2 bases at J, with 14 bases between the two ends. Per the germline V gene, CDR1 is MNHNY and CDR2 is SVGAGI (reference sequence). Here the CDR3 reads CASSLDLGNTDTQYF. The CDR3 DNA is TGTGCCAGCAGTCTTGATCTAGGGAACACAGATACGCAGTATTTT.

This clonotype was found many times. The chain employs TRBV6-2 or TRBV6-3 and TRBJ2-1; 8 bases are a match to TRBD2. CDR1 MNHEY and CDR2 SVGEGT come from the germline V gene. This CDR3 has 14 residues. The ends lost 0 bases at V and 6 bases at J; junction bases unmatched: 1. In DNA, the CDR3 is TGTGCCAGCAGTTACTCGGCGGGAGGCAATGAGCAGTTCTTC. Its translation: CASSYSAGGNEQFF.

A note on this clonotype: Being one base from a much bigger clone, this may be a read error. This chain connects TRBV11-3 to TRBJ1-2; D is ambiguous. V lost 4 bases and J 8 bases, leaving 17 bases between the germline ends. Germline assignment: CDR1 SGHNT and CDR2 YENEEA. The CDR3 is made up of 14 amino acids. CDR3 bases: TGTGCCAGCAGCTCAGGTGCATGGGAGTCCGGCTACACCTTC. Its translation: CASSSGAWESGYTF.

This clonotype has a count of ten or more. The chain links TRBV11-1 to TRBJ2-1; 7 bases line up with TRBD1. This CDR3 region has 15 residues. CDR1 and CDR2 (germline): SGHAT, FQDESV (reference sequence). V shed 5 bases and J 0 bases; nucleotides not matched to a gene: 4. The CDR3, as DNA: TGTGCCAGCAGCCTCCGGGACAGCTCCTACAATGAGCAGTTCTTC. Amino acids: CASSLRDSSYNEQFF. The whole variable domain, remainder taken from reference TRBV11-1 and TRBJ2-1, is EAEVAQSPRYKITEKSQAVAFWCDPISGHATLYWYRQILGQGPELLVQFQDESVVDDSQLPKDRFSAERLKGVDSTLKIQPAELGDSAMYLCASSLRDSSYNEQFFGPGTRLTVL.

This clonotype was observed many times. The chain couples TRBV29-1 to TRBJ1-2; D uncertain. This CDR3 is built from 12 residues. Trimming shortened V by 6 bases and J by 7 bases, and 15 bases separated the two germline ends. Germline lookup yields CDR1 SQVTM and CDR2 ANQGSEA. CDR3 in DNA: TGCAGCGTCCCCCCGGGCCCCCTTGGCTACACCTTC. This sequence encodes CSVPPGPLGYTF.

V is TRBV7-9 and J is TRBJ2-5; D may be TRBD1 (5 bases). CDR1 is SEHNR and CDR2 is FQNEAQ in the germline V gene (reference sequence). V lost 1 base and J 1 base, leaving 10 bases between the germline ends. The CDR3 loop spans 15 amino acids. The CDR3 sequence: CASSLGDSTQETQYF. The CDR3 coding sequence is TGTGCCAGCAGCTTAGGAGACAGCACCCAAGAGACCCAGTACTTC.

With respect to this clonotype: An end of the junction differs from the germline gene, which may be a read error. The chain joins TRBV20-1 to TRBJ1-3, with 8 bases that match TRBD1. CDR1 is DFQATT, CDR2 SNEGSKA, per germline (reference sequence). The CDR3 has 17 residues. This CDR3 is CRARDSGQGVSGNTIYF. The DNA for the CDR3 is TGCAGAGCTAGAGATTCTGGACAGGGAGTATCTGGAAACACCATATATTTT.

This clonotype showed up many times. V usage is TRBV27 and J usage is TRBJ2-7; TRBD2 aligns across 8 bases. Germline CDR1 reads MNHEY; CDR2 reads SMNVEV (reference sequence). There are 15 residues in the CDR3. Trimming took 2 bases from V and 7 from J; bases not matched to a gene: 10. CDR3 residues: CASSLRPGLGWEQYF. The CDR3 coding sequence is TGTGCCAGCAGTTTACGGCCGGGACTAGGGTGGGAGCAGTACTTC.

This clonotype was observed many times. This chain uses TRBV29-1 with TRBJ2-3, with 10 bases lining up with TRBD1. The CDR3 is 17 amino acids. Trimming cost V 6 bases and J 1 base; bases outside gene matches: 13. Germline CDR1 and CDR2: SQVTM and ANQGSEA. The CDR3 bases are TGCAGCGTACTGACAGGGGGCGTTAACACGGGCACAGATACGCAGTATTTT. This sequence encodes CSVLTGGVNTGTDTQYF.

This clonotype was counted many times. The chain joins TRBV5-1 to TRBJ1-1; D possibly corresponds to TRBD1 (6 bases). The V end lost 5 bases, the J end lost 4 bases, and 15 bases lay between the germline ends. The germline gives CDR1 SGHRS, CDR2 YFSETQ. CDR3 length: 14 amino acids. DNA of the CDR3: TGCGCCAGCAGGAGCCCAGGGGCCGGCACTGAAGCTTTCTTT. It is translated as CASRSPGAGTEAFF.

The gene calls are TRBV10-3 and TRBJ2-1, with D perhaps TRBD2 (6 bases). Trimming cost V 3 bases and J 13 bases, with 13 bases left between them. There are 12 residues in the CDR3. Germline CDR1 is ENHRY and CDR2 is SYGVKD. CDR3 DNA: TGTGCCATCAGTGATATCTGGGAGGAACAGTTCTTC. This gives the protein CAISDIWEEQFF.

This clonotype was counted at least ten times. The CDR3 loop reads CASSLPPLSRNQPQHF. DNA of the CDR3: TGTGCCAGCAGTCTCCCCCCCCTCTCTAGGAATCAGCCCCAGCATTTT. The chain joins TRBV6-2 or TRBV6-3 to TRBJ1-5; the D is unclear. Trimming left V 5 bases short and J 4 bases short, with 18 bases between. Germline CDR1 reads MNHEY; CDR2 reads SVGEGT. CDR3 length equals 16 residues.